This T cell receptor (beta chain) was identified in a study of T cells in tumors after PD-1 blockade. Study as a whole: Each patient got pembrolizumab 200 mg every 3 weeks or cemiplimab 350 mg every 2 weeks. During anti-PD-1 treatment, some patients continued daily vismodegib 150 mg.

Overall study results and limits: Peripheral recruitment is suggested, as some novel exhausted tumor clones were in pre-treatment blood.

As concerns this clone: Its specificity is unknown.

Sequencing was performed with immunoSEQ multiplex PCR; in TCRdb, only in-frame clones are kept and a portion is missing. The sample shows about 59,000 clones, 80% of them seen only once. CDR3 length equals 17 residues. Germline CDR1 is MNHNS and CDR2 is SASEGT. V gave up 4 bases and J gave up 4 bases; unmatched junction bases: 11. The chain uses TRBV6-1 and TRBJ2-1; 9 positions match TRBD1. This receptor was taken from a human donor with basal cell carcinoma. The input for sequencing was PBMCs, taken before anti-PD-1 treatment. CDR3 region: CASSALMTGGFYNEQFF. The CDR3 coding sequence is TGTGCCAGCAGTGCCCTGATGACAGGGGGTTTTTACAATGAGCAGTTCTTC.